This T cell receptor beta chain derives from a study of cytomegalovirus exposure and HLA in healthy donors. Amplification used 60 Vbeta primers and 13 Jbeta primers. Clones were read by immunoSEQ multiplex PCR, and TCRdb kept only the in-frame ones, dropping some. Recorded here are about 32,000 clones; the top ten clones represent around 4.5%. Each donor's status was that of a healthy bone marrow donor. As for this clone: Its antigen is as yet unknown.

General observations from the study: Presence/absence analyses assumed roughly uniform sequencing depth across donors, which may not hold. Researchers reported in a later analysis that a missense DCLRE1C variant was tied to TCR beta V- and J-gene trimming.

The sample comprised PBMCs. This clonotype was sampled from a female donor in good health and CMV-seronegative.

The CDR3 nucleotides are TGTGCCAGCAGTTCGACAGGGTGGGAGGCCCAGTACTTC. Translating gives CASSSTGWEAQYF. The V and J genes are TRBV6-5 and TRBJ2-5; perhaps TRBD1 as D (7 bases). The CDR3 is made up of 13 amino acids. Germline assignment: CDR1 MNHEY and CDR2 SVGAGI. With 4 bases removed from V and 9 bases from J, the gap between germline ends came to 15 bases.